This TCR beta chain was identified in a study of cytomegalovirus exposure and HLA in healthy donors. Germline CDR1 and CDR2: LNHNV and YYDKDF (reference sequence). This CDR3 has 12 amino acids. The V gene lost 3 bases and the J gene lost 6 bases, with 8 bases spanning the gap. General study results and limits: Several top significant clusters appeared, in a later analysis, to be linked to common viral pathogens. TCR beta V segments were, for the most part, productive about 87% or about 30% of the time in an earlier analysis.

Nominally healthy donors were sampled, though unrecorded immune exposures were likely. This clone was counted a few times. The target antigen is unknown. The PCR ran on 60 Vbeta and 13 Jbeta primers. The assay was immunoSEQ multiplex PCR, and TCRdb's table has in-frame clones only and misses some. The table lists about 180,000 clones, 80% of them singletons. The chain couples TRBV15 to TRBJ1-2; no clear D. This receptor was taken from a man between 40 and 49 years old in good health and CMV-seronegative. Sequencing was done on a sample of PBMCs. The CDR3 loop reads CATSSSGNGYTF. The CDR3 DNA reads TGTGCCACCAGCAGTTCAGGAAATGGCTACACCTTC.